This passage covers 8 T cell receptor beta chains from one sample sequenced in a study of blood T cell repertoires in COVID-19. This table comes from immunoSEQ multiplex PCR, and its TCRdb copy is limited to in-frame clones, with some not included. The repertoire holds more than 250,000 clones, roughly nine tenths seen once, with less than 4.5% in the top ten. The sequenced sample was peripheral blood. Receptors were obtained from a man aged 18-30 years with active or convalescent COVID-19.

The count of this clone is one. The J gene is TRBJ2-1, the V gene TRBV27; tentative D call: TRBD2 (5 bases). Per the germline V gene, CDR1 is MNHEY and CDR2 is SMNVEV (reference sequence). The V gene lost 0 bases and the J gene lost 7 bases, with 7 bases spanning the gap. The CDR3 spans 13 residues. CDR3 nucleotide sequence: TGTGCCAGCAGTTTATCAACGGGGAATGAGCAGTTCTTC. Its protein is CASSLSTGNEQFF.

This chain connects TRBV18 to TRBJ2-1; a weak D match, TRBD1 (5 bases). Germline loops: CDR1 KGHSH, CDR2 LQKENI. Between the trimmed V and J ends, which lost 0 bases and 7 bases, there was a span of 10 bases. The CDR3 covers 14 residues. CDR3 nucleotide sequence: TGTGCCAGCTCACCACCAGGGGTTAGAAATGAGCAGTTCTTC. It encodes CASSPPGVRNEQFF.

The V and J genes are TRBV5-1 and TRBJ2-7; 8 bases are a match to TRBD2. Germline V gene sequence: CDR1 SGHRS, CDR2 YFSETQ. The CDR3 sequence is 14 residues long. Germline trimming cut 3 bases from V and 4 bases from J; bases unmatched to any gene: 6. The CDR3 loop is CASSYREGGYEQYF. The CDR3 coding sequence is TGCGCCAGCAGCTACCGGGAGGGCGGATACGAGCAGTACTTC.

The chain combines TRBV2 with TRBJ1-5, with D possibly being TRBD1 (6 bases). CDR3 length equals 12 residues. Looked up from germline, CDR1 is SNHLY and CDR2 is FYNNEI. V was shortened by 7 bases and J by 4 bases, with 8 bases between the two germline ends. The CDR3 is CASNDRNQPQHF. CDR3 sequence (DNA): TGTGCCAGCAATGACAGGAATCAGCCCCAGCATTTT.

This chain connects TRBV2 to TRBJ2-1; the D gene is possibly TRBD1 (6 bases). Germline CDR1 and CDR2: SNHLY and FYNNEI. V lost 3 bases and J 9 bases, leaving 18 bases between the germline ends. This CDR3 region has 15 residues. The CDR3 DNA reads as TGTGCCAGCAGTGACTTGAGGGGGATCAACGGTGAGCAGTTCTTC. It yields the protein CASSDLRGINGEQFF.

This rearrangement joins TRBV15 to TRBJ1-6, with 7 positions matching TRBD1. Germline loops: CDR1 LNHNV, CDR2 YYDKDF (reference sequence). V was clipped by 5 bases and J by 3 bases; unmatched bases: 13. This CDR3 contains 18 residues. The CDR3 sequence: CATSWGQSLTDYNSPLHF. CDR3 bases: TGTGCCACCAGCTGGGGACAGTCCCTCACAGACTATAATTCACCCCTCCACTTT. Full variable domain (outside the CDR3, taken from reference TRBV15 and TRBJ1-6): DAMVIQNPRYQVTQFGKPVTLSCSQTLNHNVMYWYQQKSSQAPKLLFHYYDKDFNNEADTPDNFQSRRPNTSFCFLDIRSPGLGDTAMYLCATSWGQSLTDYNSPLHFGNGTRLTVT.

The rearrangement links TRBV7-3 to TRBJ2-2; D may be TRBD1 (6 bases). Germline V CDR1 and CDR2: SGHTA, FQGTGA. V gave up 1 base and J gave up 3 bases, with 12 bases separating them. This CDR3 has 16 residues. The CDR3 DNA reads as TGTGCCAGCAGCTTAAACGGGCCAGGGGACACCGGGGAGCTGTTTTTT. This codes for CASSLNGPGDTGELFF. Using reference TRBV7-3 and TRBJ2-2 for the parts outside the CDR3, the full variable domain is GAGVSQTPSNKVTEKGKYVELRCDPISGHTALYWYRQSLGQGPEFLIYFQGTGAADDSGLPNDRFFAVRPEGSVSTLKIQRTERGDSAVYLCASSLNGPGDTGELFFGEGSRLTVL.

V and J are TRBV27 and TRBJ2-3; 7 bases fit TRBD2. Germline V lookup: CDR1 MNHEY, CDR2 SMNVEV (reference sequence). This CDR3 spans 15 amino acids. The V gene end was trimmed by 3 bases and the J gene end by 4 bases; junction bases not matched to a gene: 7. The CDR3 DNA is TGTGCCAGCAGTTTCAGCGGGATAAGCCCAGATACGCAGTATTTT. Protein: CASSFSGISPDTQYF.